The next 20 T cell receptor beta chains were all read from a single sample in a study of CD4+ T cells in melanoma. The repertoire was sequenced with immunoSEQ multiplex PCR; TCRdb's copy has only in-frame clones and lacks some. Of more than 90,000 clones in the sample, over 80% are singletons; the top ten hold 3% to 4%. The specimen sequenced was peripheral blood. All receptors derive from a human donor with melanoma.

The rearrangement links TRBV19 to TRBJ2-7; weak D call: TRBD1 (7 bases). The length of the CDR3 is 15 residues. The germline CDR1 and CDR2 sequences are LNHDA and SQIVND (reference sequence). Trimming stripped 3 bases from V and 7 bases from J, with 19 bases between. The CDR3, as DNA: TGTGCCAGTAGTATTCTCGGAGGGGGCCTGGGAGAGCAGTACTTC. As protein: CASSILGGGLGEQYF.

This clone has more than one count but fewer than ten. The rearrangement links TRBV7-2 to TRBJ1-4, with TRBD1 identical over 8 bases. Germline assignment: CDR1 SGHTA and CDR2 FQGNSA. This CDR3 is 15 amino acids long. The V gene end was trimmed by 5 bases and the J gene end by 8 bases; junction bases not matched to a gene: 10. CDR3 bases: TGTGCCAGCAGCCAGAACAGGGGGGAGGGAGAAAAACTGTTTTTT. It codes for CASSQNRGEGEKLFF.

The J gene is TRBJ1-5, the V gene TRBV28; D unresolved. The V gene lost 8 bases and the J gene lost 7 bases, with 15 bases spanning the gap. There are 13 residues in the CDR3. The germline gives CDR1 MDHEN, CDR2 SYDVKM. The CDR3 bases are TGTGCCAGCGACCAAGGGATTCGGCAGCCCCAGCATTTT. Its translation is CASDQGIRQPQHF.

J is TRBJ2-7 and V is TRBV5-1; TRBD2 matches at 10 bases. Per germline, CDR1 SGHRS and CDR2 YFSETQ. V shed 7 bases, J shed 5 bases, and the junction held 6 bases outside the gene matches. The length of the CDR3 is 13 residues. CDR3 loop: CASFSSGSNEQYF. The CDR3 DNA sequence: TGCGCCAGCTTTTCTAGCGGGAGTAACGAGCAGTACTTC.

V and J are TRBV5-1 and TRBJ2-4; 10 bases are a match to TRBD1. Germline V gives CDR1 SGHRS, CDR2 YFSETQ. The junction had 7 bases not matched to a gene; V was cut back by 4 bases and J by 9 bases. This CDR3 spans 14 amino acids. The CDR3 DNA reads as TGCGCCAGCAGCCCCAGGGGACAGGGGTCCATTCAGTACTTC. This sequence encodes CASSPRGQGSIQYF. Complete variable domain (other parts from reference TRBV5-1 and TRBJ2-4): KAGVTQTPRYLIKTRGQQVTLSCSPISGHRSVSWYQQTPGQGLQFLFEYFSETQRNKGNFPGRFSGRQFSNSRSEMNVSTLELGDSALYLCASSPRGQGSIQYFGAGTRLSVL.

CDR3 coding DNA: TGTGCCATCAGTGACCAGGGGAAATCAAGCAATCAGCCCCAGCATTTT. As protein: CAISDQGKSSNQPQHF. This chain uses TRBV10-3 with TRBJ1-5; D might be TRBD1 (6 bases). Between the trimmed V and J ends, which lost 3 bases and 1 base, there was a span of 13 bases. The CDR3 totals 16 residues. Per the germline V gene, CDR1 is ENHRY and CDR2 is SYGVKD.

The V gene is TRBV7-9, the J gene TRBJ2-7; weak D call: TRBD1 (6 bases). Germline assignment: CDR1 SEHNR and CDR2 FQNEAQ (reference sequence). The CDR3 contains 15 residues. V lost 4 bases, J lost 2 bases, and 15 bases lay in between. Here the CDR3 DNA reads TGTGCCAGCAGCTCCCCCGGGCAGGGGCCCTACGAGCAGTACTTC. Translated: CASSSPGQGPYEQYF.

The rearrangement joins TRBV7-6 to TRBJ2-3; D is unclear. Trimming pared 4 bases from V and 2 bases from J, leaving 13 bases between. This CDR3 spans 15 amino acids. Germline loops: CDR1 SGHVS, CDR2 FNYEAQ. The CDR3 DNA sequence: TGTGCCAGCAGCTGGAGAAGAACAGTCACAGATACGCAGTATTTT. Its protein is CASSWRRTVTDTQYF.

For this clone: The sample holds other DNA sequences that translate to the same CDR3. The chain joins TRBV27 to TRBJ2-7, with TRBD1 matching over 8 bases. V shed 4 bases and J 2 bases; nucleotides not matched to a gene: 4. Germline CDR1 MNHEY, CDR2 SMNVEV (reference sequence). CDR3 length: 14 residues. The CDR3 DNA sequence: TGTGCCAGCAGTTCGAGACAGGGGCCCTACGAGCAGTACTTC. Translating it yields CASSSRQGPYEQYF.

The genes are TRBV7-2 and TRBJ2-6; either TRBD1 or TRBD2 may supply D (6 bases each). V gave up 5 bases and J gave up 2 bases, with 13 bases separating them. This CDR3 comprises 16 residues. CDR1 and CDR2 (germline): SGHTA, FQGNSA. This CDR3 is CASSPWGAPGANVLTF. CDR3 in DNA: TGTGCCAGCAGCCCCTGGGGGGCGCCTGGGGCCAACGTCCTGACTTTC.

V usage is TRBV6-6 and J usage is TRBJ2-7; 9 nucleotides match TRBD1. The CDR3 totals 14 residues. Germline V gives CDR1 MNHNY, CDR2 SVGAGI (reference sequence). The trim removed 4 bases at V and 4 bases at J, leaving 5 bases unmatched. The CDR3 nucleotides read TGTGCCAGCAGTTCCGGGACAGGGACGTACGAGCAGTACTTC. It encodes CASSSGTGTYEQYF.

This clone has just a few counts. The gene calls are TRBV6-6 and TRBJ1-6; 8 bases are a match to TRBD1. Germline values: CDR1 MNHNY, CDR2 SVGAGI (reference sequence). This CDR3 contains 14 residues. V lost 7 bases, J lost 8 bases, and 7 bases stayed unmatched. The DNA for the CDR3 is TGTGCCAGCACCCCGGACAGGGAGTATTCACCCCTCCACTTT. This encodes CASTPDREYSPLHF.

The table lists this clone with a count of one. The CDR3 region is CASSPGQGRGQPQHF. The CDR3 DNA reads as TGTGCCAGCAGCCCGGGACAGGGGAGGGGTCAGCCCCAGCATTTT. The chain is built from TRBV28 and TRBJ1-5, with 10 bases aligning to TRBD1. This CDR3 comprises 15 residues. Trimming removed 6 bases from V and 6 bases from J; junction bases left unmatched: 8. The germline CDR1 and CDR2 sequences are MDHEN and SYDVKM.

The V gene is TRBV29-1, the J gene TRBJ1-1; possibly TRBD1 for D (6 bases). CDR3 length equals 12 residues. Trimming removed 1 base at V and 7 bases at J, with 10 bases between. Germline V gives CDR1 SQVTM, CDR2 ANQGSEA. As DNA, the CDR3 is TGCAGCGTTGAAGGGGGGCTAGTTGAAGCTTTCTTT. It specifies CSVEGGLVEAFF.

The chain recombines TRBV5-5 with TRBJ1-3; weak D call: TRBD1 (5 bases). Trimming left V 5 bases short and J 2 bases short, with 11 bases between. Germline V lookup: CDR1 SGHKS, CDR2 YYEKEE (reference sequence). The CDR3 totals 14 residues. CDR3 coding DNA: TGTGCCAGCAGTGGGGGATCGGCTGGAAACACCATATATTTT. Protein: CASSGGSAGNTIYF.

This chain connects TRBV5-4 to TRBJ2-7; tentatively, D is TRBD1 or TRBD2 (5 bases each). This CDR3 has 12 amino acids. From germline, CDR1 is SGHNT and CDR2 YYREEE (reference sequence). Trimming cost V 3 bases and J 5 bases, with 9 bases left between them. The CDR3 DNA follows: TGTGCCAGCAGCTGGGGGAACAACGAGCAGTACTTC. It specifies CASSWGNNEQYF.

The rearrangement uses TRBV11-3 and TRBJ2-1; 8 bases are shared with TRBD1. V shed 1 base and J 13 bases; nucleotides not matched to a gene: 3. This CDR3 has 12 amino acids. Germline assignment: CDR1 SGHNT and CDR2 YENEEA. As DNA, the CDR3 is TGTGCCAGCAGCTTAGCGACAGGGGTACAGTTCTTC. It is translated as CASSLATGVQFF.

V is TRBV18 and J is TRBJ2-7, with 9 bases fitting TRBD1. CDR3 length equals 14 residues. V gave up 5 bases and J gave up 6 bases; unmatched junction bases: 8. CDR1 is KGHSH, CDR2 LQKENI, per germline. Here the CDR3 reads CASSADRGGFEQYF. DNA for the CDR3: TGTGCCAGCTCAGCGGACAGGGGTGGGTTCGAGCAGTACTTC.

The chain is built from TRBV11-2 and TRBJ1-1, with TRBD1 matching over 8 bases. The CDR3 consists of 15 residues. Germline CDR1 reads SGHAT; CDR2 reads FQNNGV. V shed 1 base and J 6 bases; nucleotides not matched to a gene: 7. The CDR3 bases are TGTGCCAGCAGCTTAGCCACAGGGGGGACAGCTGAAGCTTTCTTT. It yields the protein CASSLATGGTAEAFF.

This clone was observed a few times. This chain connects TRBV9 to TRBJ2-7; a weak D match, TRBD1 (7 bases). Germline CDR1 SGDLS, CDR2 YYNGEE. This CDR3 is 16 amino acids long. V was trimmed by 4 bases and J by 3 bases, leaving 20 bases between them. The CDR3 is CASSNLDRAGNYEQYF. CDR3 nucleotides: TGTGCCAGCAGCAACCTCGACAGGGCGGGAAACTACGAGCAGTACTTC.